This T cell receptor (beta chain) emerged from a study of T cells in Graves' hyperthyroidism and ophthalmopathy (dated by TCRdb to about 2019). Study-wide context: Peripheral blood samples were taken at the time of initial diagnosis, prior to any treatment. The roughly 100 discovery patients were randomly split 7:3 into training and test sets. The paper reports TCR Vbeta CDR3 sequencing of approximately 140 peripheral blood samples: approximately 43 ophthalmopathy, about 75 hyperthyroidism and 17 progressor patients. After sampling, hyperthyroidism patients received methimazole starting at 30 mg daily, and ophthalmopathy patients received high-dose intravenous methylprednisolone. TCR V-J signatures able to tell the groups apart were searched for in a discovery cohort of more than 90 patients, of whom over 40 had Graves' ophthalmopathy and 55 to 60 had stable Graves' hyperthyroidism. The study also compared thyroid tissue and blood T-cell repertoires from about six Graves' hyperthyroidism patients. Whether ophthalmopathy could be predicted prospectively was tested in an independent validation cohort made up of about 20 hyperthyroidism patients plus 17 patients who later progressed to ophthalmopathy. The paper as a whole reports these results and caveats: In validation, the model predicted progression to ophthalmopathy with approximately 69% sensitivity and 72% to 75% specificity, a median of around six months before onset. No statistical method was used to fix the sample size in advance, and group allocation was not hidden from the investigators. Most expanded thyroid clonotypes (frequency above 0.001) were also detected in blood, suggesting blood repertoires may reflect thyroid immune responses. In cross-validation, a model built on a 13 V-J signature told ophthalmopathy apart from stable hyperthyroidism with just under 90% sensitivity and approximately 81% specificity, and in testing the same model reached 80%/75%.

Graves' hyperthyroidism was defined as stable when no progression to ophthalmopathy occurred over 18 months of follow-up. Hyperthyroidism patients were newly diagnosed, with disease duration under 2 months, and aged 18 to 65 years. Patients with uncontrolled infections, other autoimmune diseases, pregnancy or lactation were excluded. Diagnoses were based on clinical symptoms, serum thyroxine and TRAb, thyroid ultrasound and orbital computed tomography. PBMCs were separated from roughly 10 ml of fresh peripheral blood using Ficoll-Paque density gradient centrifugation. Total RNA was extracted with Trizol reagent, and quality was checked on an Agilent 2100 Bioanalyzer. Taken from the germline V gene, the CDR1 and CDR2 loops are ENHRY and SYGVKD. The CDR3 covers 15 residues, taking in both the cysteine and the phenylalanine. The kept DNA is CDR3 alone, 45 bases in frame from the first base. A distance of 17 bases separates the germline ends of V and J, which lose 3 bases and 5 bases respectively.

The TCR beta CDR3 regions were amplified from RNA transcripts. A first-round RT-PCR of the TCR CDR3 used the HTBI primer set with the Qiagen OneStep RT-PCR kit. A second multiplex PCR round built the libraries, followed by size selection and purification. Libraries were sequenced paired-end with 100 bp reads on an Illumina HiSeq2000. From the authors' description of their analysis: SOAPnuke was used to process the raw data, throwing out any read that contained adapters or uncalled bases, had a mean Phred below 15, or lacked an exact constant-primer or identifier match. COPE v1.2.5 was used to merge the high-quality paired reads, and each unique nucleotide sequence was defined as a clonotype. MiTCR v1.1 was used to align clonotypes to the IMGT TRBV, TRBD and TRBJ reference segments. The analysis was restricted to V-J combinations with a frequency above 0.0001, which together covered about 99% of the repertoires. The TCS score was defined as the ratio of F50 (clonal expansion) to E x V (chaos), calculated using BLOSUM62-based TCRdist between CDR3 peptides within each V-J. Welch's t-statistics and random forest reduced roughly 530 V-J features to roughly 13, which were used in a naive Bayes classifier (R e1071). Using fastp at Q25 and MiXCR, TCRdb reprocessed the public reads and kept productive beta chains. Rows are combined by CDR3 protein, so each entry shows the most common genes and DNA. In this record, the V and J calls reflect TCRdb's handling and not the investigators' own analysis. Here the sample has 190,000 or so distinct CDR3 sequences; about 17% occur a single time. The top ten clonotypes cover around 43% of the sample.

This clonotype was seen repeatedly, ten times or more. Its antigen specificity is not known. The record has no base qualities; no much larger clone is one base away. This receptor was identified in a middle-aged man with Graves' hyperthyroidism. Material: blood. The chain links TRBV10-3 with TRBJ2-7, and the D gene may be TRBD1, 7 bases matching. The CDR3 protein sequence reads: CAISELGQGGDEQYF. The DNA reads TGTGCCATCAGTGAACTTGGTCAGGGGGGCGACGAGCAGTACTTC.